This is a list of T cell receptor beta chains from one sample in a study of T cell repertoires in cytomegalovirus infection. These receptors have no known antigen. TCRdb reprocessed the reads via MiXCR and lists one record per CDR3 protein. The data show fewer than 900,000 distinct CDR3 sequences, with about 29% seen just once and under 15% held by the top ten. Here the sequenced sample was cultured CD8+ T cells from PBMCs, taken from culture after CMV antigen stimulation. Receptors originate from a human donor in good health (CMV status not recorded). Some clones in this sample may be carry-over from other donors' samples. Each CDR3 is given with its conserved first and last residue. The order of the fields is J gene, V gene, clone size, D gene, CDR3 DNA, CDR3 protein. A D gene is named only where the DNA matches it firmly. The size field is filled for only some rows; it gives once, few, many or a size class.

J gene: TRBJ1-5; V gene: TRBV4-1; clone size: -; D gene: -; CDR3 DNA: TGCGCCAGCAGCCAAGATGGAAATGCCCAAGCGGGTCAGCCCCAGCATTTT; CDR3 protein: CASSQDGNAQAGQPQHF
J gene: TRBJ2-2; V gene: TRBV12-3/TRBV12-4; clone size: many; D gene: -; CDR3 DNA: TGTGCCAGCACCCTTGGAACCGGGGAGCTGTTTTTT; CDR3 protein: CASTLGTGELFF
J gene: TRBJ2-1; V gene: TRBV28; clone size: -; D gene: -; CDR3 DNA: TGTGCCAGCAGTTTATACGCTGGCTACAATGAGCAGTTCTTC; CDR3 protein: CASSLYAGYNEQFF
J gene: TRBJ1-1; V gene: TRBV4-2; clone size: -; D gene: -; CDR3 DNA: TGTGCCAGCAGCCAAGTCCGCCTCGCGAACACTGAAGCTTTCTTT; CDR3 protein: CASSQVRLANTEAFF
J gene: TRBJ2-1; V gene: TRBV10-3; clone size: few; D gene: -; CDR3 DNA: TGTGCCATCAGTGAGTCGTCCGCTTTTTTTGAGCAGTTCTTC; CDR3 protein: CAISESSAFFEQFF
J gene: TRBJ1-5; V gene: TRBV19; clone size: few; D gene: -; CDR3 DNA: TGTGCCAGTAGTATAGAAATTGCAGGAGAGCCTAAGGATCTCCAGCATTTT; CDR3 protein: CASSIEIAGEPKDLQHF
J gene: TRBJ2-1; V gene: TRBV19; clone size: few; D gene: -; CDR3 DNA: TGTGCCAGTACGGGAAGACAGGACGACAATGAGCAGTTCTTC; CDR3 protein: CASTGRQDDNEQFF
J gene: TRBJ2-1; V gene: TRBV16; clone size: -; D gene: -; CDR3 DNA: TGTGCCAGCAGCCAATCCCCAGAGAATGAGCAGTTCTTC; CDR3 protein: CASSQSPENEQFF
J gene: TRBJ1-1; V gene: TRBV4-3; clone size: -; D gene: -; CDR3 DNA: TGCGCCAGCAGCCAAGGACCGTATGAAGCTTTCTTT; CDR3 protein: CASSQGPYEAFF
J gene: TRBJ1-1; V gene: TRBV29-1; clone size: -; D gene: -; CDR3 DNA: TGCAGCGTTGATTTGGGCAAGGGGAGCACTGAAGCTTTCTTT; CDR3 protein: CSVDLGKGSTEAFF
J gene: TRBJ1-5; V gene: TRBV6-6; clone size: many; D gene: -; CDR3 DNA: TGTGCCAGCAGTTATCGGGGGATTGGCAATCAGCCCCAGCATTTT; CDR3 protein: CASSYRGIGNQPQHF
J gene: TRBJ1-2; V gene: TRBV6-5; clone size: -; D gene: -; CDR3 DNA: TGTGCCAGCAGTTACTTCTCCTCTGGTTTTTCGAGAGGCTATGGCTACACCTTC; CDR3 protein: CASSYFSSGFSRGYGYTF
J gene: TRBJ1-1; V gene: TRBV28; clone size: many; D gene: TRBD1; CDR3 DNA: TGTGCCAGCACCCCGAGCGGGACAGGAGTGGACACTGAAGCTTTCTTT; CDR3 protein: CASTPSGTGVDTEAFF
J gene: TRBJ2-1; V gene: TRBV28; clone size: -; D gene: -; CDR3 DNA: TGTGCCAGCCGGGGGACGGATCGATACAATGAGCAGTTCTTC; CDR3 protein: CASRGTDRYNEQFF
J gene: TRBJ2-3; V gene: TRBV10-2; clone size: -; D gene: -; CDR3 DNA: TGCGCCAGCAGTGGGTGGGTTCTGGATACGCAGTATTTT; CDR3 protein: CASSGWVLDTQYF
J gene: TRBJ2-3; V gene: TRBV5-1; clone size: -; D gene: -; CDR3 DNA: TGCGCCAGCAGCTTGAGTCGGCGACAGGTGGGAGATACGCAGTATTTT; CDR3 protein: CASSLSRRQVGDTQYF
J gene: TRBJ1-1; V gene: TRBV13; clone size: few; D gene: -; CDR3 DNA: TGTGCCAGCAGCTTCCTCGGGTCAGGGAAAGCTGAAGCTTTCTTT; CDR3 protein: CASSFLGSGKAEAFF
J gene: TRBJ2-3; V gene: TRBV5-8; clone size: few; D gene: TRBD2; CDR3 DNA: TGTGCCAGCAGCGCGGGACTAGCGGCTGGAACAGATACGCAGTATTTT; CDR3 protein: CASSAGLAAGTDTQYF
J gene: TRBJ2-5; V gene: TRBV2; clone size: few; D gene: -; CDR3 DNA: TGTGCCAGCAGGGAAGGATCAGAGACCCAGTACTTC; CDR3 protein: CASREGSETQYF
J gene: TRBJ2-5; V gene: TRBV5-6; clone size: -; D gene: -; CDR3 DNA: TGTGCCAGCAGCCCGATGGAGGGGATTCAAGAGACCCAGTACTTC; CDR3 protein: CASSPMEGIQETQYF
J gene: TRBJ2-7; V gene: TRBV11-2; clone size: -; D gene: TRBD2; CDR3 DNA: TGTGCCAGCAGCTTAAATTTAGCGGGGGTGCACGAGCAGTACTTC; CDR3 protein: CASSLNLAGVHEQYF
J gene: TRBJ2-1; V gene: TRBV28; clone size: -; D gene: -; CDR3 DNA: TGTGCCAGCAGTTTCCGGGCTAGGGGACAATACAATGAGCAGTTCTTC; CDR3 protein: CASSFRARGQYNEQFF
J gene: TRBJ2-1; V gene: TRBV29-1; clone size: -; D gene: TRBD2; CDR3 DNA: TGCAGCGTTGAGGGGGGGACCTACAATGAGCAGTTCTTC; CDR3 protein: CSVEGGTYNEQFF
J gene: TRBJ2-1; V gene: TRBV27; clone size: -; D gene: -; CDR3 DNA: TGTGCCAGCAGTTTATCGGCCGGGGCCCACAATGAGCAGTTCTTC; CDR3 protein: CASSLSAGAHNEQFF
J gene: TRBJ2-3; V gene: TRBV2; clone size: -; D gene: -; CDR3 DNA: TGTGCCAGCAGTGAAGAGGAGGGCAGCACAGATACGCAGTATTTT; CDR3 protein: CASSEEEGSTDTQYF
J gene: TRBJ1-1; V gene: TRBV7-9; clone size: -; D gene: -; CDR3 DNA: TGTGCCAGCAGCTTAGGCAGCCTGGGGATTTGGACTGAAGCTTTCTTT; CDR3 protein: CASSLGSLGIWTEAFF
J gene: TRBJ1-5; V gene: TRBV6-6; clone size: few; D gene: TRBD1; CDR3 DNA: TGTGCCAGCAGAGCAGGGGGGGGCAGACAGCCCCAGCATTTT; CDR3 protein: CASRAGGGRQPQHF
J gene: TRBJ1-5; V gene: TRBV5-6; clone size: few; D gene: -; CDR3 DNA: TGTGCCAGCAGCGTGGGGGCGGGCACTCTGCCCCAGCATTTT; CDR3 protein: CASSVGAGTLPQHF
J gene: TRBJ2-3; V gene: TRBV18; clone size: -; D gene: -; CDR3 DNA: TGTGCCAGCTCACCAGGACATATTGCCACAGATACGCAGTATTTT; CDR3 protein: CASSPGHIATDTQYF
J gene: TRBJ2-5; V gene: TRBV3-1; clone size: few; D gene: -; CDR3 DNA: TGTGCCAGCAGCCAAGGACAGGAAGAGGGAGAGACCCAGTACTTC; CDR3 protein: CASSQGQEEGETQYF